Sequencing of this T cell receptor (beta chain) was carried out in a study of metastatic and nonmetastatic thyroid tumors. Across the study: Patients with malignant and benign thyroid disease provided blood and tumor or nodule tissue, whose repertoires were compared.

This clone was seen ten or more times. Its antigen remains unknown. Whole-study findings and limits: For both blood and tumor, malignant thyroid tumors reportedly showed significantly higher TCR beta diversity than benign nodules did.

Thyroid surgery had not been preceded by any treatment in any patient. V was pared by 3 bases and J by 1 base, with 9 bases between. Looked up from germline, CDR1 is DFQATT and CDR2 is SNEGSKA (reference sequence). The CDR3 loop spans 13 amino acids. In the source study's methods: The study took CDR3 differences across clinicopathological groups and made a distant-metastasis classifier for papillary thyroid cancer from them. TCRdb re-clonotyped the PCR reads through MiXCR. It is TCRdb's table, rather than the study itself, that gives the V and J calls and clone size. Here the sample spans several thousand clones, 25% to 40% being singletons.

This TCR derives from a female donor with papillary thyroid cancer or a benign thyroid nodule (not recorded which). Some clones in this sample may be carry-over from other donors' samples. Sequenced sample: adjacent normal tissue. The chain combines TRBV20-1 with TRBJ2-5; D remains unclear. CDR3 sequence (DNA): TGCAGTGCTAGGGAGACGCCCCAAGAGACCCAGTACTTC. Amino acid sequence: CSARETPQETQYF.